The 18 T cell receptor beta chains reported below all come from one sample, sequenced in a study of blood T cell repertoires in COVID-19. Assay used: immunoSEQ multiplex PCR; TCRdb lists only in-frame clones, some missing. The data contain hundreds of thousands of clones, roughly 88% of them singletons. Sequenced sample: peripheral blood. These receptors originate from a woman aged 50 to 65 with active or convalescent COVID-19.

This clone was detected once. V gene TRBV27 combines with J gene TRBJ1-6; weak D call: TRBD1 (5 bases). Trimming left V 3 bases short and J 7 bases short, with 7 bases between. CDR1 is MNHEY, CDR2 SMNVEV, per germline (reference sequence). The CDR3 covers 13 residues. CDR3 residues: CASSLGRNSPLHF. The DNA of the CDR3 is TGTGCCAGCAGTTTGGGGCGAAATTCACCCCTCCACTTT.

The CDR3 nucleotides are TGTGCCAGCAGCCAAGGGGACAGGGCCTTACATGGGTATGGCTACACCTTC. Translation: CASSQGDRALHGYGYTF. The genes are TRBV14 and TRBJ1-2; TRBD1 matches at 9 bases. From germline, CDR1 is SGHDN and CDR2 FVKESK. Germline trimming cut 1 base from V and 5 bases from J; bases unmatched to any gene: 11. The CDR3 runs 17 residues. Full variable domain (missing parts from reference TRBV14 and TRBJ1-2): EAGVTQFPSHSVIEKGQTVTLRCDPISGHDNLYWYRRVMGKEIKFLLHFVKESKQDESGMPNNRFLAERTGGTYSTLKVQPAELEDSGVYFCASSQGDRALHGYGYTFGSGTRLTVV.

The CDR3 loop reads CSVEEIGTKETQYF. CDR3 coding DNA: TGCAGCGTTGAAGAAATTGGGACTAAGGAGACCCAGTACTTC. The chain has TRBV29-1 and TRBJ2-5; TRBD2 agrees at 7 bases. Germline lookup yields CDR1 SQVTM and CDR2 ANQGSEA. This CDR3 has 14 amino acids. Losses at the gene ends were 0 bases for V and 5 bases for J; bases not matched to a gene: 6.

The chain carries TRBV5-6 and TRBJ1-1, with 11 nucleotides matching TRBD1. The J segment lost 5 bases and the V segment lost 0 bases, leaving 9 bases of the junction unmatched. The CDR3 has 17 amino acids. CDR1 SGHDT and CDR2 YYEEEE come from the germline V gene. For the CDR3, the DNA is TGTGCCAGCAGCTTGGGAACCCAGGGACAGGGGGGAACTGAAGCTTTCTTT. As protein: CASSLGTQGQGGTEAFF.

The count of this clone is one. CDR3 loop: CASSAGLAGVTEQYF. The CDR3 coding sequence is TGTGCCAGCAGCGCGGGACTAGCGGGAGTGACCGAGCAGTACTTC. The rearrangement links TRBV7-2 to TRBJ2-7, with 14 nucleotides matching TRBD2. This CDR3 has 15 residues. V shed 5 bases, J shed 6 bases, and the junction held 6 bases outside the gene matches. The germline gives CDR1 SGHTA, CDR2 FQGNSA.

The V call is TRBV3-1 (or the pseudogene TRBV3-2), the J call TRBJ2-2; D ambiguous. The V end was cut by 2 bases, the J end by 4 bases, with 5 bases between. The CDR3 spans 13 residues. Germline V lookup: CDR1 LGHDT, CDR2 YNNKEL (reference sequence). This CDR3 is CASSQFSTGELFF. CDR3 sequence (DNA): TGTGCCAGCAGCCAATTCTCCACCGGGGAGCTGTTTTTT.

The chain uses TRBV5-1 and TRBJ1-1, with TRBD1 identical over 10 bases. This CDR3 region has 14 residues. The germline V gene encodes CDR1 SGHRS and CDR2 YFSETQ. Unmatched junction bases numbered 5, after V lost 4 bases and J lost 5 bases. The CDR3 loop reads CASSEGTGVTEAFF. The CDR3 DNA sequence: TGCGCCAGCAGCGAAGGGACAGGGGTGACTGAAGCTTTCTTT.

V usage is TRBV3-1 (or the pseudogene TRBV3-2) and J usage is TRBJ2-1; TRBD2 matches 11 bases. V trimming: 1 base; J trimming: 4 bases; junction bases outside the gene matches: 9. The CDR3 loop spans 18 amino acids. Germline values: CDR1 LGHDT, CDR2 YNNKEL (reference sequence). The CDR3 here is CASSQVWGTSGVYNEQFF. In DNA, the CDR3 is TGTGCCAGCAGCCAAGTTTGGGGGACTAGCGGAGTATACAATGAGCAGTTCTTC.

The genes are TRBV19 and TRBJ2-2, with 11 bases aligning to TRBD2. Trimming at V came to 5 bases and at J to 5 bases, leaving 4 bases not matched to a gene. This CDR3 is built from 15 residues. CDR1 and CDR2 from the germline V gene are LNHDA and SQIVND (reference sequence). The CDR3 DNA reads as TGTGCCAGTAGTGACGGGACTAGCGGAACCGGGGAGCTGTTTTTT. Protein product: CASSDGTSGTGELFF.

In regard to this clone: Different DNA sequences within this sample yield the same CDR3. The chain joins TRBV2 to TRBJ2-5; D is undetermined. Per germline, CDR1 SNHLY and CDR2 FYNNEI. The V end was cut by 1 base, the J end by 2 bases, with 5 bases between. CDR3 length equals 13 residues. The CDR3 DNA is TGTGCCAGCAGTGAAGGGCAGCAAGAGACCCAGTACTTC. It is translated as CASSEGQQETQYF.

This rearrangement joins TRBV27 to TRBJ2-1; D perhaps matches TRBD2 (5 bases). The CDR3 spans 14 residues. Germline V lookup: CDR1 MNHEY, CDR2 SMNVEV (reference sequence). Trimming left V 9 bases short and J 3 bases short, with 15 bases between. Here the CDR3 DNA reads TGTGCCAGTAACAATGAGGGCCGCTACAATGAGCAGTTCTTC. Translation gives CASNNEGRYNEQFF.

The CDR3 region is CATLGGGGEQFF. The CDR3 DNA is TGTGCCACCTTGGGGGGAGGGGGTGAGCAGTTCTTC. This chain links TRBV6-5 with TRBJ2-1; a possible D gene is TRBD2 (7 bases). Trimming removed 10 bases at V and 9 bases at J, with 16 bases between. The CDR3 runs to 12 residues. The V gene's germline CDR1 is MNHEY and CDR2 SVGAGI.

CDR3 in DNA: TGTGCCAGTAGTATCCGGTTGGAGTGGTCCTATGGCTACACCTTC. Its translation: CASSIRLEWSYGYTF. The chain is built from TRBV19 and TRBJ1-2; D gene uncertain. Germline CDR1 and CDR2: LNHDA and SQIVND (reference sequence). The CDR3 runs 15 residues. Trimming pared 3 bases from V and 4 bases from J, leaving 15 bases between.

V is TRBV6-6 and J is TRBJ1-2; no clear D. The V gene lost 5 bases and the J gene lost 3 bases, with 16 bases spanning the gap. The CDR3 is 15 amino acids. Germline-derived CDR1 and CDR2 are MNHNY and SVGAGI (reference sequence). The CDR3 reads CASSDPRHADYGYTF. Written as DNA, the CDR3 is TGTGCCAGCAGTGACCCCCGACATGCCGACTATGGCTACACCTTC.

In the case of this clone: Other DNA sequences in the same sample also yield this CDR3. DNA for the CDR3: TGTGCCAGCAGTTTGACAGGGTACACTGAAGCTTTCTTT. It codes for CASSLTGYTEAFF. The rearrangement links TRBV12-3 or TRBV12-4 to TRBJ1-1, with 7 bases identical to TRBD1. The CDR3 contains 13 residues. V dropped 3 bases and J dropped 3; count of bases not matched to a gene: 1.

V gene TRBV7-2 combines with J gene TRBJ1-6, with D possibly matching TRBD1 (6 bases). Trimming removed 1 base from V and 6 bases from J, with 16 bases in between. The germline V gene has CDR1 SGHTA and CDR2 FQGNSA. This CDR3 has 17 amino acids. The CDR3 spells CASSLGDTYPSNSPLHF. Here the CDR3 DNA reads TGTGCCAGCAGCTTAGGGGACACTTATCCAAGTAATTCACCCCTCCACTTT. Combining the CDR3 with reference TRBV7-2 and TRBJ1-6 gives the whole variable domain GAGVSQSPSNKVTEKGKDVELRCDPISGHTALYWYRQSLGQGLEFLIYFQGNSAPDKSGLPSDRFSAERTGGSVSTLTIQRTQQEDSAVYLCASSLGDTYPSNSPLHFGNGTRLTVT.

The genes are TRBV6-5 and TRBJ1-2; 9 nucleotides line up with TRBD1. Germline V gene lookup returns CDR1 MNHEY and CDR2 SVGAGI. J was trimmed by 8 bases and V by 7 bases; bases with no gene match: 8. This CDR3 comprises 13 residues. Here the CDR3 DNA reads TGTGCCAGCAATTGGGGACAGGGAAGGGGCTACACCTTC. Translated, it gives CASNWGQGRGYTF.

This chain uses TRBV27 with TRBJ2-7, with 7 nucleotides matching TRBD2. V trimming: 2 bases; J trimming: 3 bases; junction bases outside the gene matches: 7. The CDR3 extends over 15 amino acids. Germline CDR1 reads MNHEY; CDR2 reads SMNVEV (reference sequence). The CDR3 reads CASSLTGGGNYEQYF. CDR3 DNA sequence: TGTGCCAGCAGTTTAACGGGGGGAGGTAACTACGAGCAGTACTTC.